A selection of T cell receptor beta chains follows, all from one sample in a study of blood T cell repertoires in COVID-19. Data came from immunoSEQ multiplex PCR; TCRdb stores just in-frame clones and leaves some out. The sample has fewer than 450,000 clones; about 90% are singletons. The sequenced sample consisted of PBMCs or T cells enriched from blood (not recorded which). The receptor set was obtained from a man aged 18 to 30 who had recovered from COVID-19. CDR3s include the opening cysteine and the closing phenylalanine or tryptophan. The D gene is left open where the match is weak. The listing skips clone size in some rows; elsewhere it reads once, few, many or a size class.

D gene	J gene	clone size	V gene	CDR3 protein	CDR3 DNA
-	TRBJ2-1	few	TRBV7-8	CASSLALNYNEQFF	TGTGCCAGCAGCTTGGCATTAAATTACAATGAGCAGTTCTTC
-	TRBJ1-2	-	TRBV2	CASREQGSGYTF	TGTGCCAGCAGAGAACAGGGTAGTGGCTACACCTTC
-	TRBJ1-2	-	TRBV2	CASSESVKSYGYTF	TGTGCCAGCAGTGAGTCAGTCAAAAGCTATGGCTACACCTTC
TRBD1	TRBJ2-1	-	TRBV19	CASSTAGGAYNEQFF	TGTGCCAGTAGTACAGCAGGGGGCGCCTACAATGAGCAGTTCTTC
TRBD1	TRBJ2-7	-	TRBV2	CASSEGDRTYAEQYF	TGTGCCAGCAGTGAAGGGGACAGGACGTACGCCGAGCAGTACTTC
-	TRBJ2-7	-	TRBV5-5	CASSLQAGYEQYF	TGTGCCAGCAGCTTACAGGCGGGGTACGAGCAGTACTTC
-	TRBJ1-2	-	TRBV19	CASTCLECWGYTF	TGTGCCAGTACCTGTCTCGAGTGCTGGGGCTACACCTTC
-	TRBJ1-5	-	TRBV30	CAWSGGGLNQPQHF	TGTGCCTGGAGTGGGGGGGGGCTCAATCAGCCCCAGCATTTT
TRBD1	TRBJ1-4	-	TRBV7-9	CASSPTDRGNEKLFF	TGTGCCAGCAGCCCTACGGACAGGGGCAATGAAAAACTGTTTTTT
TRBD1	TRBJ1-2	-	TRBV3-1/TRBV3-2	CASSRTGVDYGYTF	TGTGCCAGCAGCCGGACAGGCGTCGACTATGGCTACACCTTC
-	TRBJ2-2	-	TRBV29-1	CRIEAYPIDSMLAGELFF	TGCAGGATTGAGGCCTACCCGATAGACAGCATGTTGGCCGGGGAGCTGTTTTTT
TRBD1	TRBJ1-3	-	TRBV5-4	CASSQGDRGLENTIYF	TGTGCCAGCAGCCAGGGGGACAGGGGGCTTGAAAACACCATATATTTT
TRBD1	TRBJ1-1	-	TRBV12-5	CASGLQGGTEAFF	TGTGCTAGTGGTTTGCAGGGGGGCACTGAAGCTTTCTTT
TRBD2	TRBJ2-5	-	TRBV12-5	CASGLGLAGGQETQYF	TGTGCTAGTGGTTTGGGCCTAGCGGGGGGACAAGAGACCCAGTACTTC
-	TRBJ2-1	-	TRBV6-5	CASTLKVGDEQFF	TGTGCCAGCACCCTGAAGGTGGGCGATGAGCAGTTCTTC
TRBD1	TRBJ1-1	once	TRBV24-1	CATSAMAGGLTEAFF	TGTGCCACCAGTGCCATGGCAGGGGGGCTCACTGAAGCTTTCTTT
TRBD1	TRBJ1-2	-	TRBV28	CASSLLTDRAGYTF	TGTGCCAGCAGTCTACTCACCGACAGGGCTGGCTACACCTTC
-	TRBJ2-3	-	TRBV10-3	CAISESRGGDTQYF	TGTGCCATCAGTGAGTCGCGGGGCGGAGATACGCAGTATTTT
-	TRBJ1-5	-	TRBV19	CASSIEGRVGNQPQHF	TGTGCCAGTAGTATAGAGGGCAGGGTCGGTAATCAGCCCCAGCATTTT
-	TRBJ1-2	-	TRBV5-8	CASSLVGQGGYGYTF	TGTGCCAGCAGCTTGGTTGGGCAGGGTGGATATGGCTACACCTTC
-	TRBJ1-2	-	TRBV19	CASRGGQLYGYTF	TGTGCCAGTAGAGGAGGACAGCTCTATGGCTACACCTTC
TRBD1	TRBJ1-1	-	TRBV2	CASRETWTGLNTEAFF	TGTGCCAGCAGGGAGACTTGGACAGGCTTGAACACTGAAGCTTTCTTT
TRBD1	TRBJ1-5	-	TRBV18	CASSTQGALGQPQHF	TGTGCCAGCTCAACACAGGGGGCATTAGGGCAGCCCCAGCATTTT
-	TRBJ2-1	-	TRBV9	CASSVGMFSGGNEQFF	TGTGCCAGCAGCGTAGGAATGTTTTCCGGAGGAAATGAGCAGTTCTTC
-	TRBJ1-1	-	TRBV18	CASSPRLTMNEAFF	TGTGCCAGCTCACCACGACTCACCATGAATGAAGCTTTCTTT
-	TRBJ1-6	-	TRBV6-5	CASSLRQIPWSPLHF	TGTGCCAGCAGTTTGCGACAGATCCCTTGGTCACCCCTCCACTTT
TRBD2	TRBJ2-1	-	TRBV10-2	CASSESTVRPDVSGRARDEQFF	TGCGCCAGCAGTGAGTCCACAGTCCGACCGGACGTTAGCGGGAGGGCCAGGGATGAGCAGTTCTTC
TRBD1	TRBJ1-1	once	TRBV5-1	CASSKKLTGQFNTEAFF	TGCGCCAGCAGCAAAAAGTTGACGGGACAGTTCAACACTGAAGCTTTCTTT
-	TRBJ2-7	-	TRBV28	CASSLSPSLTVEQYF	TGTGCCAGCAGTTTATCTCCCTCTTTGACAGTCGAGCAGTACTTC
TRBD2	TRBJ2-3	-	TRBV7-9	CASSTSGSEADTQYF	TGTGCCAGCAGCACCAGCGGGAGCGAGGCAGATACGCAGTATTTT
-	TRBJ1-1	-	TRBV5-6	CASSLRRGEAEAFF	TGTGCCAGCAGCTTGAGGCGAGGGGAGGCTGAAGCTTTCTTT
-	TRBJ2-3	-	TRBV28	CASSKDRRFTDTQYF	TGTGCCAGCAGTAAAGACAGGAGATTCACAGATACGCAGTATTTT
TRBD1	TRBJ1-4	-	TRBV5-1	CASSWDPTGATTNEKLFF	TGCGCCAGCAGCTGGGACCCAACAGGGGCTACAACTAATGAAAAACTGTTTTTT
-	TRBJ1-6	-	TRBV5-8	CASSLDVKGYYSPLHF	TGTGCCAGCAGCTTGGATGTAAAGGGGTACTATTCACCCCTCCACTTT
TRBD1	TRBJ1-1	-	TRBV7-8	CASSLVESTGGTEAFF	TGTGCCAGCAGCTTAGTAGAATCCACAGGGGGGACTGAAGCTTTCTTT
TRBD1	TRBJ1-4	-	TRBV5-8	CASRWTGKREKLFF	TGTGCCAGCAGGTGGACAGGGAAGCGGGAAAAACTGTTTTTT
TRBD1	TRBJ1-1	-	TRBV30	CAWPGQMNTEAFF	TGTGCCTGGCCGGGACAGATGAACACTGAAGCTTTCTTT
-	TRBJ2-3	-	TRBV3-1/TRBV3-2	CASSPRTTADTQYF	TGTGCCAGCAGCCCGAGGACTACAGCAGATACGCAGTATTTT
TRBD1	TRBJ1-5	-	TRBV6-5	CASSRTGGRQPQHF	TGTGCCAGCAGCAGGACAGGGGGCCGGCAGCCCCAGCATTTT
TRBD1	TRBJ1-5	-	TRBV4-1	CASSQDPPGTGSIGNQPQHF	TGCGCCAGCAGCCAAGATCCCCCCGGGACAGGCTCGATCGGCAATCAGCCCCAGCATTTT
-	TRBJ2-1	-	TRBV27	CATRRGGRGLLINHNEQFF	TGTGCCACCCGAAGGGGTGGCAGGGGCTTATTAATTAATCACAATGAGCAGTTCTTC
TRBD2	TRBJ2-1	-	TRBV28	CASSSVGKAGVHNEQFF	TGTGCCAGCAGTTCCGTCGGTAAAGCGGGAGTTCACAATGAGCAGTTCTTC
TRBD1	TRBJ1-1	-	TRBV4-1	CASSRGTGNVEAFF	TGCGCCAGCAGCCGCGGGACAGGGAACGTGGAAGCTTTCTTT
-	TRBJ1-1	-	TRBV9	CASSVGAGNTEAFF	TGTGCCAGCAGCGTAGGAGCGGGGAACACTGAAGCTTTCTTT
-	TRBJ1-2	-	TRBV5-8	CASSPGEHYGYTF	TGTGCCAGCAGCCCGGGGGAACACTATGGCTACACCTTC
-	TRBJ1-3	-	TRBV19	CASSDSVDSGNTIYF	TGTGCCAGCTCAGACAGCGTAGACTCTGGAAACACCATATATTTT
-	TRBJ1-1	few	TRBV2	CASIGAGRGTEAFF	TGTGCCAGCATTGGGGCAGGTAGAGGCACTGAAGCTTTCTTT
-	TRBJ1-3	-	TRBV7-9	CASSLNTGGRGNTIYF	TGTGCCAGCAGCTTAAACACCGGGGGAAGGGGAAACACCATATATTTT